The 10 T cell receptor beta chains reported below all come from one sample, sequenced in a study of cytomegalovirus exposure and HLA in healthy donors. Libraries were prepared by immunoSEQ multiplex PCR; TCRdb keeps only in-frame clonotypes and omits some of them. The table includes some 130,000 clones, 88% detected once. The sample consisted of PBMCs. These receptors were taken from a young woman in good health and CMV-seropositive.

A remark on this clone: Because the CDR3 is missing its conserved closing phenylalanine or tryptophan, this is likely a read error. V usage is TRBV4-1 and J usage is TRBJ1-2, with 7 bases aligning to TRBD1. The CDR3 loop spans 19 amino acids. Germline CDR1 is MGHRA and CDR2 is YSYEKL. V lost 3 bases and J lost 1; bases outside the gene matches: 17. The DNA for the CDR3 is TGCGCCAGCAGCCAGATTCTACCCAGGGGGAAGGACGTTAACTATGGCTACACCCTC. Protein product: CASSQILPRGKDVNYGYTL.

The rearrangement links TRBV5-4 to TRBJ2-7; D perhaps matches TRBD2 (6 bases). CDR3 length: 13 residues. CDR1 is SGHNT and CDR2 is YYREEE in the germline V gene (reference sequence). The ends were cut back, 7 bases at V and 9 bases at J, with 20 bases in the middle. DNA of the CDR3: TGTGCCAGCCCCGGAGGGTTACCATCGTGGCAGTACTTC. The encoded protein is CASPGGLPSWQYF.

The CDR3 loop reads CASSLEGRVAGDTQYF. The CDR3 nucleotides are TGCGCCAGCAGCTTGGAGGGCAGGGTGGCTGGAGATACGCAGTATTTT. The gene calls are TRBV5-1 and TRBJ2-3; the D gene is possibly TRBD1 (5 bases). From germline, CDR1 is SGHRS and CDR2 YFSETQ. The CDR3 consists of 16 residues. V gave up 0 bases and J gave up 5 bases, with 16 bases separating them.

This chain uses TRBV28 with TRBJ1-5; TRBD1 is a possible D gene (6 bases). The CDR3 is 14 residues long. V dropped 8 bases and J dropped 1 base, with 12 bases sitting between them. Germline CDR1 MDHEN, CDR2 SYDVKM. In DNA, the CDR3 is TGTGCCAGCGGTCAGGGGCGGAGCAATCAGCCCCAGCATTTT. Translated, it gives CASGQGRSNQPQHF. Looking up the rest from reference TRBV28 and TRBJ1-5 gives the full variable domain: DVKVTQSSRYLVKRTGEKVFLECVQDMDHENMFWYRQDPGLGLRLIYFSYDVKMKEKGDIPEGYSVSREKKERFSLILESASTNQTSMYLCASGQGRSNQPQHFGDGTRLSIL.

This clone was detected a few times. The gene calls are TRBV6-6 and TRBJ1-2; TRBD1 is a possible D gene (5 bases). V gave up 5 bases and J gave up 2 bases, with 15 bases separating them. There are 15 residues in the CDR3. Germline loops: CDR1 MNHNY, CDR2 SVGAGI (reference sequence). The CDR3 DNA follows: TGTGCCAGCAGTCAAGGGATAGACAGCAACTATGGCTACACCTTC. Its protein is CASSQGIDSNYGYTF.

The chain's CDR3 is CAISESSDGYTF. CDR3 bases: TGTGCCATCAGTGAGTCCAGTGATGGCTACACCTTC. This sequence joins TRBV10-3 and TRBJ1-2, with no clear D. This CDR3 has 12 amino acids. Germline V gene data show CDR1 as ENHRY and CDR2 as SYGVKD. Between the trimmed V and J ends, which lost 0 bases and 6 bases, there was a span of 5 bases.

The V and J genes are TRBV19 and TRBJ1-1; tentative D call: TRBD1 (6 bases). Germline-derived CDR1 and CDR2 are LNHDA and SQIVND (reference sequence). The CDR3 extends over 15 amino acids. Between the trimmed V and J ends, which lost 5 bases and 4 bases, there was a span of 17 bases. Written as DNA, the CDR3 is TGTGCCAGTAGTTCTCTGACAGGCGGTAGCACTGAAGCTTTCTTT. Translation gives CASSSLTGGSTEAFF.

The chain has TRBV2 and TRBJ1-5, with 7 positions matching TRBD1. The CDR3 runs 14 residues. J was trimmed by 1 base and V by 6 bases; bases with no gene match: 3. CDR1 and CDR2 from the germline V gene are SNHLY and FYNNEI. The CDR3, as DNA: TGTGCCAGCAGCCAACAGGGGAGCAATCAGCCCCAGCATTTT. Protein product: CASSQQGSNQPQHF.

The chain links TRBV2 to TRBJ2-5; a weak D match, TRBD2 (6 bases). CDR1 and CDR2 (germline): SNHLY, FYNNEI. V was pared by 8 bases and J by 1 base, with 20 bases between. The CDR3 has 16 amino acids. The DNA of the CDR3 is TGTGCCAGCTCAGCCGGGCTGGGGGGACCCCAAGAGACCCAGTACTTC. It codes for CASSAGLGGPQETQYF. Looking up the rest from reference TRBV2 and TRBJ2-5 gives the full variable domain: EPEVTQTPSHQVTQMGQEVILRCVPISNHLYFYWYRQILGQKVEFLVSFYNNEISEKSEIFDDQFSVERPDGSNFTLKIRSTKLEDSAMYFCASSAGLGGPQETQYFGPGTRLLVL.

This clone was recorded only once. At one of its ends the junction is not consistent with the germline gene, which may arise from a read error. The genes are TRBV7-8 and TRBJ2-1, with TRBD2 matching over 11 bases. CDR1 is SGHVS, CDR2 FQNEAQ, per germline. The CDR3 is made up of 11 amino acids. Here the CDR3 reads CSGTSGNEQFF. In DNA form, the CDR3 reads TGCTCCGGGACTAGCGGCAATGAGCAGTTCTTC. The full variable domain, with the rest looked up from reference TRBV7-8 and TRBJ2-1, is GAGVSQSPRYKVAKRGQDVALRCDPISGHVSLFWYQQALGQGPEFLTYFQNEAQLDKSGLPSDRFFAERPEGSVSTLKIQRTQQEDSAVYLCSGTSGNEQFFGPGTRLTVL.